Listed here are 12 T cell receptor beta chains from one sample, sequenced in a study of cytomegalovirus exposure and HLA in healthy donors. The PCR contained 60 Vbeta and 13 Jbeta primers. Method: immunoSEQ multiplex PCR; TCRdb's copy keeps in-frame clones and lacks some. The repertoire holds roughly 290,000 clones, with about 90% as singletons. The material sequenced was PBMCs. The receptors originated from a woman aged 18-29 years in good health and CMV-seronegative.

Here the CDR3 DNA reads TGTGCCAGCTCACCACTGGCGAAGGACAGGGCTGGAAACACCATATATTTT. Translation gives CASSPLAKDRAGNTIYF. The V gene is TRBV18, the J gene TRBJ1-3; 8 bases are shared with TRBD1. The CDR3 totals 17 residues. Germline V CDR1 and CDR2: KGHSH, LQKENI. V lost 1 base and J lost 2; bases outside the gene matches: 7. Full variable domain (missing parts from reference TRBV18 and TRBJ1-3): NAGVMQNPRHLVRRRGQEARLRCSPMKGHSHVYWYRQLPEEGLKFMVYLQKENIIDESGMPKERFSAEFPKEGPSILRIQQVVRGDSAAYFCASSPLAKDRAGNTIYFGEGSWLTVV.

This chain joins TRBV11-3 and TRBJ2-7; 8 bases match TRBD2. Germline lookup yields CDR1 SGHNT and CDR2 YENEEA. Losses at the gene ends were 5 bases for V and 0 bases for J; bases not matched to a gene: 3. This CDR3 has 14 residues. This CDR3 reads CASSEAGDSYEQYF. In DNA, the CDR3 is TGTGCCAGCAGCGAAGCGGGGGACTCCTACGAGCAGTACTTC.

This clone came up once. The rearrangement uses TRBV7-6 and TRBJ1-2; the D is unclear. The germline V gene has CDR1 SGHVS and CDR2 FNYEAQ. The ends were cut back, 7 bases at V and 2 bases at J, with 8 bases in the middle. This CDR3 is built from 12 residues. In DNA, the CDR3 is TGTGCCAGCAAATCCCAGAACTATGGCTACACCTTC. Its protein is CASKSQNYGYTF.

The chain combines TRBV4-1 with TRBJ2-2; 9 nucleotides align to TRBD2. After removal of 2 bases from V and 6 bases from J, the junction contained 7 bases not matched to a gene. CDR3 length equals 16 residues. Looked up from germline, CDR1 is MGHRA and CDR2 is YSYEKL. CDR3 bases: TGCGCCAGCAGCCAACGCGGGGGGGCGAGTTCCGGGGAGCTGTTTTTT. This codes for CASSQRGGASSGELFF.

This clone was seen only once. The V and J genes are TRBV10-3 and TRBJ1-3; D not certain. From germline, CDR1 is ENHRY and CDR2 SYGVKD. The CDR3 is 14 residues long. V was pared by 2 bases and J by 0 bases, with 5 bases between. The CDR3 coding sequence is TGTGCCATCAGTGAGGGCAGCTCTGGAAACACCATATATTTT. Amino acids: CAISEGSSGNTIYF.

This chain uses TRBV30 with TRBJ1-3, with a possible D match to TRBD1 (5 bases). V shed 8 bases and J shed 0 bases, with 14 bases lying between them. This CDR3 region has 14 residues. Germline assignment: CDR1 GTSNPN and CDR2 SVGIG (reference sequence). The CDR3 DNA is TGTGCCCTGGGTGGGGGACTCTCTGGAAACACCATATATTTT. This codes for CALGGGLSGNTIYF.

V and J are TRBV2 and TRBJ2-7; D not resolved. Trimming stripped 5 bases from V and 2 bases from J, with 10 bases between. From germline, CDR1 is SNHLY and CDR2 FYNNEI. This CDR3 contains 13 residues. The chain's CDR3 is CASSLRQAYEQYF. The DNA for the CDR3 is TGTGCCAGCAGTTTAAGACAAGCCTACGAGCAGTACTTC.

The chain uses TRBV9 and TRBJ1-4; no clear D gene. The CDR3 runs to 13 residues. V was shortened by 7 bases and J by 7 bases, with 14 bases between the two germline ends. Germline V lookup: CDR1 SGDLS, CDR2 YYNGEE. CDR3 bases: TGTGCCAGCGGAGGGATAGTCGCTGAAAAACTGTTTTTT. Its protein is CASGGIVAEKLFF.

The chain links TRBV7-6 to TRBJ2-7; D is perhaps TRBD2 (5 bases). This CDR3 spans 15 amino acids. V was pared by 5 bases and J by 2 bases, with 16 bases between. The germline V gene has CDR1 SGHVS and CDR2 FNYEAQ. Here the CDR3 DNA reads TGTGCCAGCAGCCAAACTAGAGTTCCCACCTACGAGCAGTACTTC. It specifies CASSQTRVPTYEQYF.

This clone was found a few times. The chain links TRBV6-1 to TRBJ1-6, with a tentative D call TRBD1 (5 bases). The CDR3 has 14 residues. Looked up from germline, CDR1 is MNHNS and CDR2 is SASEGT. Trimming pared 5 bases from V and 4 bases from J, leaving 9 bases between. CDR3 DNA: TGTGCCAGCAGTCCAGGGATATATAATTCACCCCTCCACTTT. Protein sequence: CASSPGIYNSPLHF.

This clone was seen only once. The chain joins TRBV6-1 to TRBJ1-5; 8 bases fit TRBD1. The V gene's germline CDR1 is MNHNS and CDR2 SASEGT. V lost 8 bases and J lost 5; bases outside the gene matches: 8. The CDR3 consists of 14 residues. The CDR3 region is CASAGGEYYQPQHF. CDR3 in DNA: TGTGCCAGCGCAGGGGGCGAGTATTATCAGCCCCAGCATTTT.

In this sample, this clone turned up a few times. The chain uses TRBV7-9 and TRBJ1-4; TRBD1 matches at 9 bases. The ends lost 5 bases at V and 0 bases at J; junction bases unmatched: 13. CDR1 is SEHNR, CDR2 FQNEAQ, per germline (reference sequence). CDR3 length equals 19 residues. The CDR3 DNA sequence: TGTGCCAGCAGCATAAGGGGCGGGACAGGGCTTTCAACTAATGAAAAACTGTTTTTT. Translating gives CASSIRGGTGLSTNEKLFF.